The TCR beta chain described here comes from a study of vaccination and CD4 T cells after COVID-19. General study findings and limits: For convalescent patients, 304 of the 307 vaccine-specific clones analyzed were classified as spike mono-reactive.

This clonotype was picked up a small number of times. Antigen: not known. Stated treatment: roughly 10-day PBMC culture with coronavirus spike peptide pools or control peptides (ViraFEST assay). Per well, about 2.2 million PBMCs were cultured in the presence of roughly 10 IU/ml IL-2 and 10 ug/ml peptide pools. Both day 3 and day 7 involved replacing half of the medium with fresh IL-2 medium. Sequenced with the Oncomine TCR Beta short-read assay was DNA taken from cultured CD4+ T cells. MiXCR, applied by TCRdb to the PCR reads, yields one record per CDR3 protein. This sample carries around 13,000 distinct CDR3 sequences, around 42% of them seen once, and the ten largest clones take about 22%. V was trimmed by 6 bases and J by 0 bases, leaving 12 bases between them. This CDR3 region has 14 residues. CDR1 MNHNS and CDR2 SASEGT come from the germline V gene.

The rearrangement links TRBV6-1 to TRBJ2-7, with D maybe TRBD1 (6 bases). The material sequenced was CD4+ T cells from blood, cultured in vitro, taken before SARS-CoV-2 vaccination. This sequence originates from a human donor who had recovered from COVID-19. This CDR3 reads CASSPPTGSYEQYF. The CDR3 nucleotides are TGTGCCAGCAGCCCTCCGACAGGCTCCTACGAGCAGTACTTC.